The entry below describes one T cell receptor (beta chain). Its antigen remains unidentified. V lost 1 base and J lost 4; bases outside the gene matches: 7. The CDR3 has 16 amino acids. Germline CDR1 SGHTA, CDR2 FQGNSA. The data derive from a study of cytomegalovirus exposure and HLA in healthy donors. Study-wide results and caveats: Equally common other TCR beta chains were less clonally expanded than HLA-associated ones, a later analysis found. Most of the CMV-associated TCR beta chains (in a later analysis) appeared to be HLA-restricted.

PCR involved 60 Vbeta and 13 Jbeta primers. The table came from immunoSEQ multiplex PCR; TCRdb's copy has only in-frame clones and leaves some out. The table shows about 180,000 clones, with more than 60% occurring only once. The source of this sequence is a man aged 18 to 30 in good health and CMV-seronegative. This sequence joins TRBV7-2 and TRBJ2-1; TRBD1 matches at 7 bases. Sequencing was done on a sample of PBMCs. The CDR3 here is CASSLGQDRRYNEQFF. DNA of the CDR3: TGTGCCAGCAGCTTAGGACAGGACAGGAGATACAATGAGCAGTTCTTC.